A single sample is the source of the 3 T cell receptor beta chains below, sequenced in a study of T cell repertoires in aging, cancer and after chemotherapy. TCR beta rearrangements were amplified from peripheral blood genomic DNA. TRB rearrangements spanning V, D and J were amplified using mixed TRB-A/B primers. TCRdb recomputed calls from the multiplex PCR reads with MiXCR, one row per CDR3 protein. The profile shows 10,000 to 13,000 distinct CDR3 sequences, approximately 30% of them singletons. The sample consisted of blood. These receptors came from a human donor in good health.

This clonotype rates as medium-sized. The rearrangement uses TRBV30 and TRBJ1-1; 7 bases match TRBD1. V shed 4 bases and J 0 bases; nucleotides not matched to a gene: 5. Germline V gives CDR1 GTSNPN, CDR2 SVGIG (reference sequence). The CDR3 is made up of 14 amino acids. CDR3 protein: CAWNTGQMNTEAFF. The CDR3 DNA follows: TGTGCCTGGAACACGGGACAGATGAACACTGAAGCTTTCTTT. The whole variable domain, remainder taken from reference TRBV30 and TRBJ1-1, is SQTIHQWPATLVQPVGSPLSLECTVEGTSNPNLYWYRQAAGRGLQLLFYSVGIGQISSEVPQNLSASRPQDRQFILSSKKLLLSDSGFYLCAWNTGQMNTEAFFGQGTRLTVV.

This clonotype is deemed medium-sized. The gene calls are TRBV11-3 and TRBJ2-1; 8 positions agree with TRBD1. From germline, CDR1 is SGHNT and CDR2 YENEEA. The trim removed 6 bases at V and 7 bases at J, leaving 5 bases unmatched. The CDR3 length is 13 residues. CDR3: CASSSGGRNEQFF. DNA for the CDR3: TGTGCCAGCAGTTCAGGGGGCCGTAATGAGCAGTTCTTC.

This sequence joins TRBV6-6 and TRBJ2-7; D is ambiguous. The CDR3 length is 13 residues. The germline V and J ends were trimmed by 0 bases and 3 bases, with 6 bases remaining between them. Looked up from germline, CDR1 is MNHNY and CDR2 is SVGAGI (reference sequence). The CDR3 loop is CASSYSRDYEQYF. In DNA form, the CDR3 reads TGTGCCAGCAGTTACTCGAGAGACTACGAGCAGTACTTC.